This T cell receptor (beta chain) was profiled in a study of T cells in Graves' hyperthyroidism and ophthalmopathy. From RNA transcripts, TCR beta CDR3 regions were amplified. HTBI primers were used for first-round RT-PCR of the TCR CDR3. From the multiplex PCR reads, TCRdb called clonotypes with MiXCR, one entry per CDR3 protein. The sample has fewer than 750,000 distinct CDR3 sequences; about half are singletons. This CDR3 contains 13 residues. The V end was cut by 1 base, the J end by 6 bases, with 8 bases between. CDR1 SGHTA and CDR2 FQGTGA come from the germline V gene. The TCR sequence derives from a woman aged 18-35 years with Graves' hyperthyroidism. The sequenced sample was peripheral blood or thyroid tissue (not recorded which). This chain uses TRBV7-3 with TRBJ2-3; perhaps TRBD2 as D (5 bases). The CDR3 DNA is TGTGCCAGCAGCTTAATCCGAGGGGATACGCAGTATTTT. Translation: CASSLIRGDTQYF.